This TCR beta chain stems from a study of T-cell reconstitution after alpha-beta-depleted transplantation in children. Notes on the study in general: Several patients had high TCRbeta diversity at day 60; it came from surviving recipient T cells and thymic progenitors. Newly generated T cells supplied most T-cell counts and diversity one year post-transplant. As was reported, about two months after transplant, alpha-beta T cells came from several hundred expanded graft clones.

Trimming pared 7 bases from V and 1 base from J, leaving 10 bases between. The CDR3 extends over 13 amino acids. Preparation of the TCRbeta library was carried out with unique molecular identifiers. Each CDR3 protein is one row after TCRdb ran MiXCR on the PCR reads. The sample comprises about 980,000 distinct CDR3 sequences, under 30% of which are singletons, and roughly 28% rests with the top ten. Concerning this clonotype itself: The antigen remains undetermined.

This receptor was identified in a boy in the first two years of life who had a stem cell transplant for SCID, so the T cells may come from the graft donor. Sequences were derived from PBMCs, mostly from graft donor cells, sampled 360 days after TCRalphabeta/CD19-depleted stem cell transplant. This sequence joins TRBV12-3 or TRBV12-4 and TRBJ1-1, with TRBD1 as a possible D gene (5 bases). The CDR3 loop reads CASTYRWNTEAFF. CDR3 nucleotide sequence: TGTGCCAGCACCTACAGGTGGAACACTGAAGCTTTCTTT.